These 27 T cell receptor beta chains share one sample of origin, sequenced in a study of blood T cell repertoires in COVID-19. Clones were read by immunoSEQ multiplex PCR, and TCRdb kept only the in-frame ones, dropping some. The sample has more than 150,000 clones, 90% seen once; the top ten hold 0.62%. Sequencing was carried out using peripheral blood. These receptors all stem from a man over 45 with acute or convalescent COVID-19.

This chain joins TRBV7-3 and TRBJ2-2, with 12 bases fitting TRBD2. The CDR3 consists of 16 residues. Germline assignment: CDR1 SGHTA and CDR2 FQGTGA. With 5 bases clipped from V and 6 bases from J, the junction kept 7 bases outside the gene matches. CDR3 protein: CASSATSGGLPGELFF. As DNA, the CDR3 is TGTGCCAGCAGCGCGACTAGCGGGGGCCTCCCCGGGGAGCTGTTTTTT.

The V and J genes are TRBV7-9 and TRBJ2-1; no reliable D call. The V end lost 8 bases, the J end lost 1 base, and 6 bases lay between the germline ends. Germline V gene lookup returns CDR1 SEHNR and CDR2 FQNEAQ (reference sequence). The CDR3 extends over 12 amino acids. In DNA, the CDR3 is TGTGCCAGCGTGGAGTCCTACAATGAGCAGTTCTTC. This translates into CASVESYNEQFF.

J is TRBJ2-3 and V is TRBV9; maybe TRBD2 (6 bases). CDR1 is SGDLS and CDR2 is YYNGEE in the germline V gene. There are 14 residues in the CDR3. Deletions cut 4 bases from V and 7 bases from J, with 16 bases between. The CDR3 spells CASSPSDLANTQYF. CDR3 nucleotide sequence: TGTGCCAGCAGCCCCTCTGATCTAGCGAATACGCAGTATTTT.

The chain joins TRBV6-4 to TRBJ2-1; 9 positions agree with TRBD2. CDR3 length: 15 amino acids. V was pared by 5 bases and J by 10 bases, with 12 bases of the junction left unmatched. Germline loops: CDR1 MRHNA, CDR2 SNTAGT. The CDR3 DNA reads as TGTGCCAGCAGTCAAGGGACTAGCAGAGGGAGGGAGCAGTTCTTC. It translates to CASSQGTSRGREQFF.

The CDR3 region has the DNA TGTGCCAGCAGTCCTCCGGGACAGAGCGATGAAAAACTGTTTTTT. Protein sequence: CASSPPGQSDEKLFF. The gene calls are TRBV11-3 and TRBJ1-4; TRBD1 matches 7 bases. The CDR3 spans 15 residues. J was trimmed by 6 bases and V by 6 bases; bases with no gene match: 10. Germline V gives CDR1 SGHNT, CDR2 YENEEA.

V usage is TRBV6-5 and J usage is TRBJ2-2, with D unresolved. Trimming left V 9 bases short and J 1 base short, with 3 bases between. The CDR3 totals 11 residues. Germline CDR1 and CDR2: MNHEY and SVGAGI. The DNA of the CDR3 is TGTGCCAGTCAGAACACCGGGGAGCTGTTTTTT. Translated, it gives CASQNTGELFF.

The chain carries TRBV5-1 and TRBJ2-1; TRBD1 is a possible D gene (6 bases). The germline V gene encodes CDR1 SGHRS and CDR2 YFSETQ. V lost 0 bases and J lost 4, with 8 bases in between. The CDR3 runs 14 residues. CDR3 DNA: TGCGCCAGCAGCTTGGGACAGGCGTACAATGAGCAGTTCTTC. Translating gives CASSLGQAYNEQFF.

This clone was recorded once. The chain couples TRBV10-3 to TRBJ2-3; 7 bases map to TRBD1. Germline V gene lookup returns CDR1 ENHRY and CDR2 SYGVKD. With V trimmed by 9 bases and J by 2 bases, 5 bases remained unmatched. The CDR3 length is 13 residues. The chain's CDR3 is CAIKGQLTDTQYF. CDR3 nucleotide sequence: TGTGCCATAAAGGGACAGCTCACAGATACGCAGTATTTT.

The V call is TRBV7-9, the J call TRBJ2-2; D remains ambiguous. The germline V and J ends were trimmed by 3 bases and 0 bases, with 8 bases remaining between them. Germline V gives CDR1 SEHNR, CDR2 FQNEAQ (reference sequence). This CDR3 has 15 amino acids. CDR3 residues: CASSLGTTNTGELFF. The DNA for the CDR3 is TGTGCCAGCAGCTTGGGCACGACGAACACCGGGGAGCTGTTTTTT.

This clone was observed once. V and J are TRBV10-3 and TRBJ2-1; 9 bases line up with TRBD1. There are 15 residues in the CDR3. From germline, CDR1 is ENHRY and CDR2 SYGVKD. Losses at the gene ends were 4 bases for V and 3 bases for J; bases not matched to a gene: 4. The CDR3 region has the DNA TGTGCCATCAGTGGCGGGACAGGGAACTACAATGAGCAGTTCTTC. Its translation is CAISGGTGNYNEQFF.

The chain carries TRBV5-1 and TRBJ2-5; TRBD2 might be the D (7 bases). CDR3 size: 15 residues. V gave up 0 bases and J gave up 5 bases, with 14 bases separating them. In germline, CDR1 is SGHRS, CDR2 YFSETQ. DNA for the CDR3: TGCGCCAGCAGCTTGGAGGGGGGGTCTGGTGAGACCCAGTACTTC. Translation gives CASSLEGGSGETQYF.

The rearrangement links TRBV5-1 to TRBJ2-1, with 11 bases matching TRBD2. The CDR3 is 14 residues long. J gave up 9 bases and V 5 bases, and 7 bases lay outside the gene matches. CDR1 is SGHRS and CDR2 is YFSETQ in the germline V gene. The chain's CDR3 is CASSVSGRAIEQFF. CDR3 DNA sequence: TGCGCCAGCAGTGTTAGCGGGAGGGCCATTGAGCAGTTCTTC. The full variable domain, with the rest looked up from reference TRBV5-1 and TRBJ2-1, is KAGVTQTPRYLIKTRGQQVTLSCSPISGHRSVSWYQQTPGQGLQFLFEYFSETQRNKGNFPGRFSGRQFSNSRSEMNVSTLELGDSALYLCASSVSGRAIEQFFGPGTRLTVL.

This sequence joins TRBV9 and TRBJ2-1, with 10 bases that match TRBD2. The CDR3 consists of 19 residues. Germline V gene sequence: CDR1 SGDLS, CDR2 YYNGEE. V lost 3 bases to trimming and J lost 10 bases; unmatched junction nucleotides: 22. The CDR3 nucleotides read TGTGCCAGCAGCGCAGCGGGGGGGCCGCACCCTGAGCGGGGTGGGGAGCAGTTCTTC. Protein: CASSAAGGPHPERGGEQFF.

Of note for this clone: Different DNA sequences within this sample yield the same CDR3. The V gene is TRBV5-1, the J gene TRBJ2-1, with 8 nucleotides matching TRBD1. Germline loops: CDR1 SGHRS, CDR2 YFSETQ. This CDR3 region has 15 residues. With V trimmed by 4 bases and J by 3 bases, 6 bases remained unmatched. As DNA, the CDR3 is TGCGCCAGCAGCCCAGGACAGGGTAGCTACAATGAGCAGTTCTTC. Translating it yields CASSPGQGSYNEQFF.

The chain joins TRBV6-5 to TRBJ2-3; no clear D. The V gene lost 1 base and the J gene lost 0 bases, with 8 bases spanning the gap. Germline assignment: CDR1 MNHEY and CDR2 SVGAGI. The CDR3 contains 15 residues. The chain's CDR3 is CASSYWAASTDTQYF. The CDR3 nucleotides read TGTGCCAGCAGTTACTGGGCAGCTAGCACAGATACGCAGTATTTT.

The CDR3: CASSPDRVGDTQYF. The CDR3 DNA is TGTGCCAGCAGTCCCGACAGGGTCGGGGATACGCAGTATTTT. The rearrangement joins TRBV28 to TRBJ2-3; TRBD1 matches 7 bases. The CDR3 runs 14 residues. J gave up 6 bases and V 5 bases, and 8 bases lay outside the gene matches. Germline V CDR1 and CDR2: MDHEN, SYDVKM.

The genes are TRBV5-1 and TRBJ2-1; 7 bases fit TRBD2. J lost 4 bases, V lost 3 bases, and 10 bases had no gene match. Looked up from germline, CDR1 is SGHRS and CDR2 is YFSETQ. The CDR3 loop spans 16 amino acids. The CDR3 sequence: CASSSSLEAGYNEQFF. In DNA, the CDR3 is TGCGCCAGCAGCTCGAGTCTTGAAGCGGGGTACAATGAGCAGTTCTTC.

The V and J genes are TRBV28 and TRBJ1-1; 7 nucleotides agree with TRBD1. V dropped 4 bases and J dropped 10; count of bases not matched to a gene: 9. The CDR3 sequence is 13 residues long. The germline gives CDR1 MDHEN, CDR2 SYDVKM. The CDR3 loop is CASSSDWDSRAFF. DNA for the CDR3: TGTGCCAGCAGTTCTGATTGGGACAGTCGAGCTTTCTTT.

The J gene is TRBJ2-2, the V gene TRBV5-4, with TRBD2 matching 9 bases. V lost 1 base to trimming and J lost 7 bases; unmatched junction nucleotides: 11. The CDR3 sequence is 17 residues long. Germline CDR1 reads SGHNT; CDR2 reads YYREEE (reference sequence). CDR3 protein: CASSLFLAGTRGGELFF. The CDR3, as DNA: TGTGCCAGCAGCTTGTTCCTAGCGGGGACCCGTGGCGGGGAGCTGTTTTTT.

V gene TRBV5-1 combines with J gene TRBJ2-1; 12 nucleotides agree with TRBD1. Germline values: CDR1 SGHRS, CDR2 YFSETQ. CDR3 size: 16 residues. Trimming took 5 bases from V and 6 from J; bases not matched to a gene: 9. The CDR3 sequence is CASSWGQGAGSNEQFF. The CDR3 coding sequence is TGCGCCAGCAGTTGGGGACAGGGGGCAGGTAGCAATGAGCAGTTCTTC. The entire variable domain, with the rest obtained from reference TRBV5-1 and TRBJ2-1, is as follows: KAGVTQTPRYLIKTRGQQVTLSCSPISGHRSVSWYQQTPGQGLQFLFEYFSETQRNKGNFPGRFSGRQFSNSRSEMNVSTLELGDSALYLCASSWGQGAGSNEQFFGPGTRLTVL.

This clone showed up just once. CDR3 loop: CASSHGLAGGGTDTQYF. The CDR3 DNA is TGCGCCAGCAGCCACGGACTAGCGGGAGGGGGCACAGATACGCAGTATTTT. The chain uses TRBV4-3 and TRBJ2-3; TRBD2 matches at 15 bases. The length of the CDR3 is 17 residues. The V and J ends lost 3 bases and 1 base, in that order; junction bases with no gene match: 2. Germline assignment: CDR1 LGHNA and CDR2 YSLEER.

The chain has TRBV19 and TRBJ2-5; 10 bases line up with TRBD2. The CDR3 sequence is 17 residues long. CDR1 and CDR2 from the germline V gene are LNHDA and SQIVND (reference sequence). Trimming at V came to 3 bases and at J to 3 bases, leaving 10 bases not matched to a gene. In DNA form, the CDR3 reads TGTGCCAGTAGTATGGCGGGCAGGCTAGCGGGGGAAGAGACCCAGTACTTC. Amino acid sequence: CASSMAGRLAGEETQYF. Looking up the rest from reference TRBV19 and TRBJ2-5 gives the full variable domain: DGGITQSPKYLFRKEGQNVTLSCEQNLNHDAMYWYRQDPGQGLRLIYYSQIVNDFQKGDIAEGYSVSREKKESFPLTVTSAQKNPTAFYLCASSMAGRLAGEETQYFGPGTRLLVL.

The chain is built from TRBV19 and TRBJ2-3, with D possibly matching TRBD2 (6 bases). V was cut by 4 bases and J by 2 bases, with 13 bases left in between. Per the germline V gene, CDR1 is LNHDA and CDR2 is SQIVND (reference sequence). The CDR3 contains 15 residues. The chain's CDR3 is CASSTQAGHTDTQYF. Written as DNA, the CDR3 is TGTGCCAGTAGTACCCAAGCGGGCCACACAGATACGCAGTATTTT. The variable domain in full, completed from reference TRBV19 and TRBJ2-3, reads DGGITQSPKYLFRKEGQNVTLSCEQNLNHDAMYWYRQDPGQGLRLIYYSQIVNDFQKGDIAEGYSVSREKKESFPLTVTSAQKNPTAFYLCASSTQAGHTDTQYFGPGTRLTVL.

The V gene is TRBV2, the J gene TRBJ2-3, with TRBD1 matching over 7 bases. Germline-derived CDR1 and CDR2 are SNHLY and FYNNEI. V trimming: 6 bases; J trimming: 1 base; junction bases outside the gene matches: 4. The CDR3 spans 14 residues. DNA for the CDR3: TGTGCCAGCAGCCCCGACAGGGGCACAGATACGCAGTATTTT. Encoded protein: CASSPDRGTDTQYF. Looking up the rest from reference TRBV2 and TRBJ2-3 gives the full variable domain: EPEVTQTPSHQVTQMGQEVILRCVPISNHLYFYWYRQILGQKVEFLVSFYNNEISEKSEIFDDQFSVERPDGSNFTLKIRSTKLEDSAMYFCASSPDRGTDTQYFGPGTRLTVL.

The chain has TRBV7-3 and TRBJ2-1; a possible D gene is TRBD2 (5 bases). The germline CDR1 and CDR2 sequences are SGHTA and FQGTGA. The CDR3 contains 15 residues. V lost 3 bases to trimming and J lost 1 base, with 10 bases between them. CDR3 loop: CASSFSGGSYNEQFF. CDR3 bases: TGTGCCAGCAGCTTCAGCGGCGGGTCCTACAATGAGCAGTTCTTC.

Notes on this clone: The sample carries other DNA sequences with the same CDR3. The chain employs TRBV15 and TRBJ1-1, with a tentative D call TRBD1 (5 bases). Germline loops: CDR1 LNHNV, CDR2 YYDKDF (reference sequence). Deletions cut 8 bases from V and 4 bases from J, with 14 bases between. The CDR3 length is 13 residues. CDR3 sequence: CATGRGGGTEAFF. DNA for the CDR3: TGTGCCACCGGGAGGGGAGGCGGCACTGAAGCTTTCTTT. Filled out from reference TRBV15 and TRBJ1-1, the complete variable domain reads DAMVIQNPRYQVTQFGKPVTLSCSQTLNHNVMYWYQQKSSQAPKLLFHYYDKDFNNEADTPDNFQSRRPNTSFCFLDIRSPGLGDTAMYLCATGRGGGTEAFFGQGTRLTVV.

This sequence joins TRBV4-1 and TRBJ2-7; 9 bases line up with TRBD1. The CDR3 length is 15 residues. After removal of 4 bases from V and 4 bases from J, the junction contained 8 bases not matched to a gene. Germline V lookup: CDR1 MGHRA, CDR2 YSYEKL. The CDR3 sequence is CASSPRVGQGYEQYF. The DNA of the CDR3 is TGCGCCAGCAGCCCCCGTGTAGGACAGGGGTACGAGCAGTACTTC.